Below are 32 T cell receptor beta chains sequenced from a single sample in a study of technical replicates of blood from a few donors. Here immunoSEQ multiplex PCR was the method, and the copy in TCRdb shows in-frame clones only, minus some. The sample has about 56,000 clones, 90% to 95% seen once. Material: PBMCs. The receptors derive from a human donor in good health. Some clones in this sample may be carry-over from other donors' samples.

This chain connects TRBV6-6 to TRBJ1-4; no clear D gene. The V gene lost 6 bases and the J gene lost 8 bases, with 19 bases spanning the gap. Germline loops: CDR1 MNHNY, CDR2 SVGAGI (reference sequence). The CDR3 extends over 15 amino acids. CDR3 loop: CASSRTATRSEKLFF. In DNA form, the CDR3 reads TGTGCCAGCAGCAGAACAGCCACCCGTTCGGAAAAACTGTTTTTT.

The J gene is TRBJ1-4, the V gene TRBV6-6; maybe TRBD1 (5 bases). Trimming stripped 6 bases from V and 7 bases from J, with 18 bases between. Looked up from germline, CDR1 is MNHNY and CDR2 is SVGAGI (reference sequence). This CDR3 comprises 15 residues. CDR3: CASSTTQGGVEKLFF. The DNA for the CDR3 is TGTGCCAGCAGCACGACCCAGGGCGGGGTTGAAAAACTGTTTTTT.

This clone appeared once. The J gene is TRBJ2-1, the V gene TRBV4-3; 7 positions agree with TRBD2. Trimming took 0 bases from V and 6 from J; bases not matched to a gene: 11. Germline V lookup: CDR1 LGHNA, CDR2 YSLEER. This CDR3 is built from 17 residues. The CDR3 reads CASSQDLGGSGSNEQFF. The DNA of the CDR3 is TGCGCCAGCAGCCAAGATTTGGGCGGGAGCGGGTCCAATGAGCAGTTCTTC.

This chain joins TRBV5-4 and TRBJ1-1; 9 nucleotides align to TRBD1. The CDR3 has 16 residues. Germline V gives CDR1 SGHNT, CDR2 YYREEE (reference sequence). Trimming cost V 4 bases and J 5 bases; bases outside gene matches: 12. In DNA, the CDR3 is TGTGCCAGCAGCCCGTCTAGGGACAGGGTAGATACTGAAGCTTTCTTT. This codes for CASSPSRDRVDTEAFF.

This chain uses TRBV6-5 with TRBJ2-3; D might be TRBD1 (6 bases). The V end lost 6 bases, the J end lost 14 bases, and 27 bases lay between the germline ends. The CDR3 contains 15 residues. Germline assignment: CDR1 MNHEY and CDR2 SVGAGI. CDR3: CASRDRLSSRTQAYF. The DNA for the CDR3 is TGTGCCAGCAGGGACAGATTATCGAGTCGGACGCAGGCGTATTTT.

This chain connects TRBV2 to TRBJ1-2; 7 nucleotides line up with TRBD1. The CDR3 totals 13 residues. Trimming removed 7 bases from V and 2 bases from J; junction bases left unmatched: 4. The V gene's germline CDR1 is SNHLY and CDR2 FYNNEI. This CDR3 reads CASIKDRNYGYTF. The CDR3, as DNA: TGTGCCAGCATTAAGGACAGGAACTATGGCTACACCTTC.

The chain recombines TRBV2 with TRBJ2-3; 12 bases align to TRBD2. The J segment lost 6 bases and the V segment lost 11 bases, leaving 9 bases of the junction unmatched. Per the germline V gene, CDR1 is SNHLY and CDR2 is FYNNEI. The CDR3 extends over 14 amino acids. CDR3 bases: TGTGCCGGGGGGAGACTAGCGGGAGCCGATACGCAGTATTTT. Protein sequence: CAGGRLAGADTQYF.

The chain has TRBV11-2 and TRBJ2-1; possibly TRBD1 for D (6 bases). V lost 7 bases and J 4 bases, leaving 26 bases between the germline ends. Germline values: CDR1 SGHAT, CDR2 FQNNGV. The CDR3 has 18 residues. CDR3 sequence: CASTTHRPQGKAYNEQFF. The CDR3 DNA reads as TGTGCCAGCACCACCCATCGTCCCCAGGGGAAGGCGTACAATGAGCAGTTCTTC.

The chain recombines TRBV6-5 with TRBJ2-1; 10 bases are a match to TRBD2. In germline, CDR1 is MNHEY, CDR2 SVGAGI. The CDR3 runs to 15 residues. After removal of 4 bases from V and 7 bases from J, the junction contained 7 bases not matched to a gene. CDR3 nucleotide sequence: TGTGCCAGCAGTTCCCAGGGACTAGCGACGAATGAGCAGTTCTTC. Its translation: CASSSQGLATNEQFF.

This sequence joins TRBV15 and TRBJ2-7, with 12 bases lining up with TRBD2. This CDR3 is built from 16 residues. Germline V gene data show CDR1 as LNHNV and CDR2 as YYDKDF (reference sequence). Trimming removed 0 bases from V and 6 bases from J; junction bases left unmatched: 6. This chain's CDR3 is CATSRELAGGPREQYF. The CDR3 nucleotides read TGTGCCACCAGCAGAGAACTAGCGGGAGGACCCCGCGAGCAGTACTTC. The whole variable domain, filled in from reference TRBV15 and TRBJ2-7, reads DAMVIQNPRYQVTQFGKPVTLSCSQTLNHNVMYWYQQKSSQAPKLLFHYYDKDFNNEADTPDNFQSRRPNTSFCFLDIRSPGLGDTAMYLCATSRELAGGPREQYFGPGTRLTVT.

J is TRBJ2-3 and V is TRBV7-8; D possibly corresponds to TRBD2 (5 bases). This CDR3 region has 17 residues. V gave up 7 bases and J gave up 0 bases, with 20 bases separating them. Per the germline V gene, CDR1 is SGHVS and CDR2 is FQNEAQ. The CDR3 nucleotides are TGTGCCAGCACCCCGCCCGGACTGAGGGATAGCACAGATACGCAGTATTTT. As protein: CASTPPGLRDSTDTQYF.

This chain links TRBV6-4 with TRBJ2-5; 13 bases are a match to TRBD2. This CDR3 is 15 amino acids long. Germline values: CDR1 MRHNA, CDR2 SNTAGT. The trim removed 5 bases at V and 5 bases at J, leaving 5 bases unmatched. CDR3: CASSPGTSGVETQYF. CDR3 nucleotides: TGTGCCAGCAGTCCCGGGACTAGCGGGGTCGAGACCCAGTACTTC.

This rearrangement joins TRBV4-2 to TRBJ2-1; 8 bases agree with TRBD2. This CDR3 is built from 17 residues. The V gene's germline CDR1 is LGHNA and CDR2 YNFKEQ. V dropped 7 bases and J dropped 0; count of bases not matched to a gene: 11. The CDR3 spells CASTPDSGGSSYNEQFF. The CDR3 nucleotides are TGTGCCAGCACCCCTGACAGCGGGGGAAGCTCCTACAATGAGCAGTTCTTC.

The rearrangement uses TRBV5-1 and TRBJ1-6; 7 bases fit TRBD1. This CDR3 has 14 amino acids. Looked up from germline, CDR1 is SGHRS and CDR2 is YFSETQ. With V trimmed by 4 bases and J by 7 bases, 5 bases remained unmatched. The CDR3 loop reads CASSAGDSNSPLHF. The CDR3 bases are TGCGCCAGCAGCGCCGGGGACAGCAATTCACCCCTCCACTTT.

The V call is TRBV29-1, the J call TRBJ2-7, with D perhaps matching TRBD2 (7 bases). Germline-derived CDR1 and CDR2 are SQVTM and ANQGSEA. Trimming took 7 bases from V and 4 from J, leaving 26 bases between them. This CDR3 has 16 amino acids. The CDR3 nucleotides are TGCAGCGCTGGGGGGGCTGGCGGGGGCCCCAGGTACGAGCAGTACTTC. Translation gives CSAGGAGGGPRYEQYF.

This chain connects TRBV5-1 to TRBJ1-3, with 11 bases identical to TRBD1. There are 15 residues in the CDR3. Germline CDR1 is SGHRS and CDR2 is YFSETQ. V shed 4 bases, J shed 4 bases, and the junction held 4 bases outside the gene matches. The CDR3 DNA is TGCGCCAGCAGCAAGGACAGGGGGCAGGGAAACACCATATATTTT. Its protein product is CASSKDRGQGNTIYF. Together with reference TRBV5-1 and TRBJ1-3, the CDR3 gives the full variable domain: KAGVTQTPRYLIKTRGQQVTLSCSPISGHRSVSWYQQTPGQGLQFLFEYFSETQRNKGNFPGRFSGRQFSNSRSEMNVSTLELGDSALYLCASSKDRGQGNTIYFGEGSWLTVV.

The chain joins TRBV15 to TRBJ2-5; D is possibly TRBD1 (7 bases). The CDR3 has 15 residues. V was clipped by 5 bases and J by 5 bases, with 18 bases between them. In germline, CDR1 is LNHNV, CDR2 YYDKDF (reference sequence). The CDR3 reads CATSALGGAGETQYF. CDR3 sequence (DNA): TGTGCCACCAGCGCACTAGGGGGCGCGGGGGAGACCCAGTACTTC.

This clone was observed a single time. The V and J genes are TRBV11-2 and TRBJ2-7; the match to TRBD1 covers 8 bases. Germline loops: CDR1 SGHAT, CDR2 FQNNGV. This CDR3 is built from 14 residues. V was clipped by 7 bases and J by 4 bases; unmatched bases: 9. The DNA of the CDR3 is TGTGCCAGCATTGGACAGGGCTGCACGTACGAGCAGTACTTC. This encodes CASIGQGCTYEQYF.

The chain joins TRBV29-1 to TRBJ2-4; 10 nucleotides match TRBD2. The J segment lost 4 bases and the V segment lost 6 bases, leaving 6 bases of the junction unmatched. The germline CDR1 and CDR2 sequences are SQVTM and ANQGSEA. CDR3 size: 14 residues. The CDR3 DNA follows: TGCAGCGTCGGAGAGCGGGGGGGTAAAAACATTCAGTACTTC. It is translated as CSVGERGGKNIQYF.

This chain links TRBV11-2 with TRBJ1-6; D ambiguous. The germline gives CDR1 SGHAT, CDR2 FQNNGV. Trimming shortened V by 5 bases and J by 7 bases, and 9 bases separated the two germline ends. There are 13 residues in the CDR3. The CDR3 here is CASSTKENSPLHF. The CDR3 DNA follows: TGTGCCAGCAGCACTAAGGAGAATTCACCCCTCCACTTT.

This clone ranks as large. This rearrangement joins TRBV7-2 to TRBJ2-3; weak D call: TRBD2 (6 bases). V was clipped by 2 bases and J by 3 bases, with 12 bases between them. Germline-derived CDR1 and CDR2 are SGHTA and FQGNSA. The CDR3 runs to 15 residues. The CDR3 DNA reads TGTGCCAGCAGCTTATGGGGCGGGATAACAGATACGCAGTATTTT. Translating it yields CASSLWGGITDTQYF.

V usage is TRBV30 and J usage is TRBJ2-1; D unclear. Germline-derived CDR1 and CDR2 are GTSNPN and SVGIG (reference sequence). The CDR3 runs to 15 residues. V dropped 0 bases and J dropped 0 bases, with 9 bases sitting between them. The CDR3 sequence: CAWSVNTISYNEQFF. CDR3 sequence (DNA): TGTGCCTGGAGTGTAAATACTATCTCCTACAATGAGCAGTTCTTC.

The chain employs TRBV27 and TRBJ2-7; 8 bases match TRBD2. J was trimmed by 6 bases and V by 3 bases; bases with no gene match: 13. The germline V gene encodes CDR1 MNHEY and CDR2 SMNVEV (reference sequence). The CDR3 is 16 residues long. CDR3 residues: CASSFIRSAGVGEQYF. The CDR3 DNA follows: TGTGCCAGCAGTTTTATTCGATCAGCGGGAGTGGGCGAGCAGTACTTC.

The chain uses TRBV5-1 and TRBJ2-1; 7 nucleotides agree with TRBD1. Germline V gene sequence: CDR1 SGHRS, CDR2 YFSETQ. The CDR3 is 13 amino acids. V trimming: 5 bases; J trimming: 4 bases; junction bases outside the gene matches: 3. The chain's CDR3 is CASSSQGYNEQFF. CDR3 in DNA: TGCGCCAGCAGTTCACAGGGGTACAATGAGCAGTTCTTC.

The chain joins TRBV15 to TRBJ1-1; 7 positions agree with TRBD1. This CDR3 contains 13 residues. Germline loops: CDR1 LNHNV, CDR2 YYDKDF (reference sequence). J was trimmed by 1 base and V by 9 bases; bases with no gene match: 5. CDR3 sequence reads: CATGGQPNTEAFF. The CDR3 DNA reads as TGTGCCACGGGGGGACAGCCGAACACTGAAGCTTTCTTT.

This sequence joins TRBV7-9 and TRBJ2-3; TRBD2 matches 13 bases. Germline CDR1 is SEHNR and CDR2 is FQNEAQ (reference sequence). The CDR3 length is 15 residues. After removal of 5 bases from V and 4 bases from J, the junction contained 3 bases not matched to a gene. CDR3 protein: CASSRLAGGSDTQYF. Here the CDR3 DNA reads TGTGCCAGCAGCAGACTAGCGGGAGGATCAGATACGCAGTATTTT.

The chain carries TRBV7-9 and TRBJ1-2; TRBD1 matches at 7 bases. CDR1 is SEHNR, CDR2 FQNEAQ, per germline (reference sequence). V gave up 4 bases and J gave up 7 bases; unmatched junction bases: 3. The CDR3 totals 12 residues. CDR3 protein: CASSSDRAGYTF. The CDR3 nucleotides read TGTGCCAGCAGCTCAGACAGGGCTGGCTACACCTTC.

The chain uses TRBV21-1 and TRBJ1-5. TRBV21-1 is reported as a pseudogene. The CDR3 has 14 residues. Here the CDR3 reads CASDWGGNNQPQHF. The CDR3 nucleotides are TGTGCCAGCGATTGGGGAGGGAACAATCAGCCCCAGCATTTT.

This sequence joins TRBV5-1 and TRBJ2-3; 8 bases line up with TRBD2. Germline CDR1 SGHRS, CDR2 YFSETQ. The trim removed 0 bases at V and 7 bases at J, leaving 10 bases unmatched. The CDR3 is 16 residues long. The CDR3, as DNA: TGCGCCAGCAGCTTGGTAGCGGGGCGTACGGCAAATACGCAGTATTTT. This codes for CASSLVAGRTANTQYF. Supplemented by reference TRBV5-1 and TRBJ2-3, the full variable domain reads KAGVTQTPRYLIKTRGQQVTLSCSPISGHRSVSWYQQTPGQGLQFLFEYFSETQRNKGNFPGRFSGRQFSNSRSEMNVSTLELGDSALYLCASSLVAGRTANTQYFGPGTRLTVL.

The chain joins TRBV6-5 to TRBJ1-2; D possibly corresponds to TRBD1 (5 bases). This CDR3 contains 12 residues. Trimming cost V 8 bases and J 7 bases, with 14 bases left between them. Germline lookup yields CDR1 MNHEY and CDR2 SVGAGI. This chain's CDR3 is CASSAGRLGYTF. DNA of the CDR3: TGTGCCAGCTCGGCAGGGAGGCTTGGCTACACCTTC.

The chain combines TRBV7-8 with TRBJ2-7; 8 nucleotides line up with TRBD2. The V segment lost 5 bases and the J segment 0 bases; nucleotides outside the gene matches: 9. The germline V gene has CDR1 SGHVS and CDR2 FQNEAQ. The length of the CDR3 is 16 residues. For the CDR3, the DNA is TGTGCCAGCAGCATACTACTAGCGGAGAGCTCCTACGAGCAGTACTTC. Translation: CASSILLAESSYEQYF. Full variable domain (missing parts from reference TRBV7-8 and TRBJ2-7): GAGVSQSPRYKVAKRGQDVALRCDPISGHVSLFWYQQALGQGPEFLTYFQNEAQLDKSGLPSDRFFAERPEGSVSTLKIQRTQQEDSAVYLCASSILLAESSYEQYFGPGTRLTVT.

The rearrangement links TRBV19 to TRBJ1-6; maybe TRBD1 (6 bases). Germline V gene data show CDR1 as LNHDA and CDR2 as SQIVND (reference sequence). V shed 9 bases and J shed 14 bases, with 17 bases lying between them. The length of the CDR3 is 12 residues. CDR3 amino acids: CASHQGHEALHF. CDR3 nucleotides: TGTGCCAGCCACCAGGGACATGAGGCCCTCCACTTT.